A selection of T cell receptor beta chains follows, all from one sample in a study of cytomegalovirus exposure and HLA in healthy donors. The assay was immunoSEQ multiplex PCR, and TCRdb's table has in-frame clones only and misses some. The sample contains 150,000 to 200,000 clones, 80% to 85% of which appear only once. The sample comprised PBMCs. Receptors originate from a woman in her late teens or twenties in good health and CMV-seronegative. Each CDR3 is given with its conserved first and last residue. D genes are given only for firm matches. For some rows the clone size is stated as once, few or many, or as a class when expanded; others skip it.

abundance,v_gene,d_gene,j_gene,CDR3nt,CDR3aa
.,TRBV28,TRBD2,TRBJ2-1,TGTGCCAGCAGTTTAATAGCGGGAGGGAGATACAATGAGCAGTTCTTC,CASSLIAGGRYNEQFF
.,TRBV18,.,TRBJ2-2,TGTGCCAGCTCCCCAGGAGGGTACGGCACCGGGGAGCTGTTTTTT,CASSPGGYGTGELFF
.,TRBV6-1,TRBD2,TRBJ2-5,TGTGCCAGCAGTGAACTTGTTAGCGGGGGGGAGACCCAGTACTTC,CASSELVSGGETQYF
once,TRBV11-1,TRBD1,TRBJ2-3,TGTGCCAGCAGCTTAGACGTCAGGGGGACAGATACGCAGTATTTT,CASSLDVRGTDTQYF
.,TRBV7-9,.,TRBJ1-1,TGTGCCAGCAGCTTAGCCAGGGTTAACACTGAAGCTTTCTTT,CASSLARVNTEAFF
.,TRBV7-2,TRBD1,TRBJ2-7,TGTGCCAGCAGCTTAGTCGGGACAGGGATCTACGAGCAGTACTTC,CASSLVGTGIYEQYF
once,TRBV5-4,TRBD2,TRBJ2-2,TGTGCCAGCAGCCCGGGAGGGACTAATCCCGGGGAGCTGTTTTTT,CASSPGGTNPGELFF
.,TRBV15,.,TRBJ2-2,TGTGCCACCAGCAGAAAAAGGGGGGGCCCGAACACCGGGGAGCTGTTTTTT,CATSRKRGGPNTGELFF
.,TRBV5-1,.,TRBJ2-7,TGCGCCAGCAGCTTGGCCTTAGAAGATCAGTACTTC,CASSLALEDQYF
few,TRBV9,.,TRBJ2-7,TGTGCCAGCAGCGTAGGGTCGGGAGCGAACGAGCAGTACTTC,CASSVGSGANEQYF
.,TRBV7-2,TRBD2,TRBJ2-1,TGTGCCAGCAGCTTAGTAATAGCGGGGGGGCAAAATGAGCAGTTCTTC,CASSLVIAGGQNEQFF
once,TRBV7-2,.,TRBJ1-5,TGTGCCAGCAGCTTAGTTCGGGAAGGGAGCAATCAGCCCCAGCATTTT,CASSLVREGSNQPQHF
.,TRBV2,TRBD1,TRBJ1-2,TGTGCCGGACGACAGGGGGCAGACTATGGCTACACCTTC,CAGRQGADYGYTF
.,TRBV19,TRBD1,TRBJ2-1,TGTGCCAGTAGTATAGGACAGGGGAATGAGCAGTTCTTC,CASSIGQGNEQFF
few,TRBV19,.,TRBJ1-2,TGTGCCAGTACCGGCCAGGGAATCTATGGCTACACCTTC,CASTGQGIYGYTF
.,TRBV5-1,TRBD1,TRBJ2-1,TGCGCCAGCAGCACAGGGACAGGGGGCCTCCACAATGAGCAGTTCTTC,CASSTGTGGLHNEQFF
medium-sized,TRBV6-1,.,TRBJ1-3,TGTGCCAGCATAGGGGACATAGGAAACACCATATATTTT,CASIGDIGNTIYF
.,TRBV19,.,TRBJ1-3,TGTGCCAGTAGTATGGACAGCTCATCTGGAAACACCATATATTTT,CASSMDSSSGNTIYF
.,TRBV19,.,TRBJ2-1,TGTGCCAGTAGTTCTTCTTCGGGGGGCACTGAGCAGTTCTTC,CASSSSSGGTEQFF
once,TRBV2,.,TRBJ1-3,TGTGCCAGCAGTGAGCAGGGACAAGGAAACACCATATATTTT,CASSEQGQGNTIYF
.,TRBV7-8,.,TRBJ1-1,TGTGCCAGCAGCTTAGGAGGCAGATTAAACACTGAAGCTTTCTTT,CASSLGGRLNTEAFF
.,TRBV27,.,TRBJ2-2,TGTGCCAGCAGTTTACTCCCTAACACCGGGGAGCTGTTTTTT,CASSLLPNTGELFF
.,TRBV14,.,TRBJ2-7,TGTGCCAGCAGCCAATCCCTGGCGGGCGAGCAGTACTTC,CASSQSLAGEQYF
.,TRBV7-9,.,TRBJ1-1,TGTGCCAGCAGTGCCGGGACTATGGCTTTCTTT,CASSAGTMAFF
.,TRBV14,.,TRBJ2-2,TGTGCCAGCAGCCAAGAATCTTGGCTAGCCGGCACCGGGGAGCTGTTTTTT,CASSQESWLAGTGELFF
.,TRBV27,TRBD1,TRBJ1-2,TGTGCCAGCAGTCATAGCCAGGGGGCGCAGGTCAATGGCTACACCTTC,CASSHSQGAQVNGYTF
.,TRBV27,TRBD1,TRBJ1-4,TGTGCCAGCAGACCTACAGGGGTAGGAGGAGAAAAACTGTTTTTT,CASRPTGVGGEKLFF